The clone carrying this T cell receptor (beta chain) was recorded at least ten times. V lost 2 bases and J lost 2, with 9 bases in between. Germline assignment: CDR1 MNHNY and CDR2 SVGAGI (reference sequence). CDR3 length: 15 amino acids. From about 530 ng total RNA, TCR beta cDNA was generated with a primer in the constant region. Construction of TCR beta libraries relied on three successive nested multiplex PCR rounds employing slightly modified ARM-PCR. In the first two PCR rounds, TRBV1-TRBV30 forward primers were paired with a C-beta reverse primer, and each round lasted around 10 cycles. One entry per CDR3 protein results from TCRdb running MiXCR on the multiplex PCR reads. The sample gives around 210,000 distinct CDR3 sequences, less than 75% of which show up once; approximately 6.5% is in the top ten. Blood RNA originated from unsorted whole blood, with germline DNA additionally extracted.

This sample was taken from a study of tumor-infiltrating lymphocytes in primary liver carcinoma. Overall study context: Sequencing of the samples generated roughly 3.65 to 7.5 million productive TCRbeta reads, with similar yields across tissue types.

The sequencing sample was made of peripheral blood. The receptor comes from a woman aged 60 to 75 with primary liver carcinoma and hepatitis B virus infection. This rearrangement joins TRBV6-6 to TRBJ2-2, with D possibly being TRBD1 (6 bases). The DNA of the CDR3 is TGTGCCAGCAGTTACGGGGGCAGCAACACCGGGGAGCTGTTTTTT. It encodes CASSYGGSNTGELFF.